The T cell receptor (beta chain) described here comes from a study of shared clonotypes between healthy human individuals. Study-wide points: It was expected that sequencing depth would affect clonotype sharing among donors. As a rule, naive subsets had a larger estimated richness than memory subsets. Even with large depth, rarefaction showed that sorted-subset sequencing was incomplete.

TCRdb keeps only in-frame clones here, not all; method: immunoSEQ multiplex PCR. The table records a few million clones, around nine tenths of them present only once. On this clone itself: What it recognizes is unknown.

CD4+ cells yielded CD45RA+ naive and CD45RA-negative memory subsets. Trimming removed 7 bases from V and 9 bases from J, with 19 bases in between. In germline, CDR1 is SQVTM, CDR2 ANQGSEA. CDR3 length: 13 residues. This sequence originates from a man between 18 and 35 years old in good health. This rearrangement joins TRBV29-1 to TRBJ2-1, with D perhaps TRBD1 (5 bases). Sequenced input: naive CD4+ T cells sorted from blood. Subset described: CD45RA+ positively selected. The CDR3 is CSASKGIHVEQFF. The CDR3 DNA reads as TGCAGCGCGAGCAAGGGGATTCACGTTGAGCAGTTCTTC.